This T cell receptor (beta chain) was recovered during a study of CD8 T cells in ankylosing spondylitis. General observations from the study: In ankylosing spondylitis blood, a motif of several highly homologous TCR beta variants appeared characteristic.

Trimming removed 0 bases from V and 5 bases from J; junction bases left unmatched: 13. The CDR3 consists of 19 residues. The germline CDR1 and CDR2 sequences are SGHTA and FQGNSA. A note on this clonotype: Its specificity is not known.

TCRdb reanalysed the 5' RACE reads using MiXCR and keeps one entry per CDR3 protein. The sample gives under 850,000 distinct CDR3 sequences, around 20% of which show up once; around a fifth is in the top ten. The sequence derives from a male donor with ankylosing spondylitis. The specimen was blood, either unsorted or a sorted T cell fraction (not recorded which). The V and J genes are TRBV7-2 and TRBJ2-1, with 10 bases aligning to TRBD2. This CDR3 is CASSLASVTSGRRDNEQFF. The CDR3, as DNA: TGTGCCAGCAGCTTAGCTTCCGTGACTAGCGGGCGACGGGACAATGAGCAGTTCTTC.